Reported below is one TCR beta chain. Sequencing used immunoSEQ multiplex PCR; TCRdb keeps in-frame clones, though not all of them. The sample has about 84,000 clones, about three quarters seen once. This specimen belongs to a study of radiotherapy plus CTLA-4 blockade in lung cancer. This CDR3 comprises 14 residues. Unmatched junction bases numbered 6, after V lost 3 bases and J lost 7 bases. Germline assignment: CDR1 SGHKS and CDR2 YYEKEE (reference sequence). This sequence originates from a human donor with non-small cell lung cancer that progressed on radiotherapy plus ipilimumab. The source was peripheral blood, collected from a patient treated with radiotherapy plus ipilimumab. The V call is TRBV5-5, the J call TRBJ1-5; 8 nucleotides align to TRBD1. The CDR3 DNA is TGTGCCAGCAGCTCAGGGGGCGCGCAACAGCCCCAGCATTTT. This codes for CASSSGGAQQPQHF. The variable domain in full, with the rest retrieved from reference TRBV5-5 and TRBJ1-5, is DAGVTQSPTHLIKTRGQQVTLRCSPISGHKSVSWYQQVLGQGPQFIFQYYEKEERGRGNFPDRFSARQFPNYSSELNVNALLLGDSALYLCASSSGGAQQPQHFGDGTRLSIL.